A selection of T cell receptor beta chains follows, all from one sample in a study of long-term antiretroviral therapy in people with HIV. The method was immunoSEQ multiplex PCR; TCRdb's version includes in-frame clones alone and lacks a portion of them. This sample has some 34,000 clones; 70% to 80% occur once, and the top ten carry more than 3%. The specimen was unsorted PBMCs, collected 1.9 years after starting antiretroviral therapy. The source of these receptors is a man aged 18 to 29 with HIV. Each CDR3 is given with its conserved first and last residue. Each record gives: J gene, D gene, V gene, clone size, CDR3 protein. The D gene is left open where the match is weak. Not all rows give a size; the values are once, few, many and, for expanded clones, a class.

>TRBJ2-3|TRBD2|TRBV4-1|-
CASSLLRHFSGGATSTDTQYF
>TRBJ1-1|-|TRBV5-1|-
CASSSQKNTEAFF
>TRBJ2-2|-|TRBV14|once
CASSQAYLAGELFF
>TRBJ1-3|-|TRBV10-3|-
CAISNIKGGSGNTIYF
>TRBJ2-1|-|TRBV15|-
CATSLDGNEQFF
>TRBJ1-1|TRBD1|TRBV5-1|-
CASSTGQGNTEAFF
>TRBJ1-1|-|TRBV5-5|-
CASRRGSTEAFF
>TRBJ1-5|-|TRBV13|-
CASSKGPGYSNQPQHF
>TRBJ1-4|TRBD1|TRBV7-9|-
CASSLGTENEKLFF
>TRBJ2-2|-|TRBV6-1|-
CATARRKHNTGELFF
>TRBJ2-7|-|TRBV18|-
CASSPSNSIGEQYF
>TRBJ2-1|-|TRBV2|-
CASSEGGGAPPQFF
>TRBJ1-2|-|TRBV4-1|-
CASSQAPGGDGYTF
>TRBJ1-5|-|TRBV19|-
CASSILGVNQPQHF
>TRBJ1-3|-|TRBV5-5|-
CASSLPGAAGNTIYF
>TRBJ2-7|-|TRBV15|-
CATSRDDRSSYEQYF
>TRBJ2-3|-|TRBV5-6|-
CASSLEGSTDTQYF
>TRBJ2-2|TRBD1|TRBV19|-
CASSIETGGTGELFF
>TRBJ1-6|-|TRBV9|few
CASSPRSGLNSPLHF
>TRBJ1-2|TRBD1|TRBV6-5|few
CASSQHLTGHYGYTF
>TRBJ2-3|TRBD2|TRBV7-2|-
CASSLGGTTADTQYF
>TRBJ2-5|TRBD2|TRBV6-6|-
CASSSQRGGGQETQYF
>TRBJ2-3|-|TRBV14|-
CASSQDIPPGTDTQYF
>TRBJ1-1|TRBD1|TRBV6-6|-
CASSPPIGQGMAFF
>TRBJ1-3|-|TRBV5-1|-
CATPGVSGNTIYF
>TRBJ2-3|-|TRBV5-4|-
CASSLDTPDTQYF
>TRBJ1-4|-|TRBV6-6|-
CASSYVGAGEKLFF
>TRBJ1-1|TRBD1|TRBV28|once
CATVPGQGARTEAFF
>TRBJ2-2|TRBD2|TRBV4-2|-
CASSQDPGGRNTGELFF
>TRBJ2-3|TRBD2|TRBV9|-
CASSVGGGSTDTQYF
>TRBJ1-4|-|TRBV5-1|-
CASSLDQGEKLFF
>TRBJ2-7|-|TRBV28|-
CASSFPTYEQYF
>TRBJ1-5|TRBD1|TRBV4-1|-
CASSQFPNRDRDQPQHF
>TRBJ2-5|-|TRBV28|-
CASSLGRRGSQETQYF
>TRBJ2-3|TRBD2|TRBV6-1|-
CASGGGATDTQYF
>TRBJ2-4|-|TRBV29-1|-
CSVDGPGMAKNIQYF
>TRBJ1-4|-|TRBV5-1|-
CASSLGATNEKLFF
>TRBJ2-1|TRBD2|TRBV6-6|-
CASTLAGGPNNEQFF
>TRBJ1-2|-|TRBV14|once
CASSQAGVHGYTF
>TRBJ1-1|-|TRBV5-6|-
CASSSRTRITEAFF
>TRBJ2-2|TRBD1|TRBV5-4|-
CASSLGGQGRTGELFF